One T cell receptor beta chain is described in this entry. Its specificity is unknown. The data were taken from a study of shared clonotypes between healthy human individuals. The study's findings and limits: Among donors, the sharing of clonotypes was expected to be influenced by sequencing depth. Represented diversity, genetic and exposure-history alike, was limited by few donors.

Original handling: Junction-only sequences without quality scores were provided by ImmunoSEQ, so filtering was different. Clones were sequenced by immunoSEQ multiplex PCR, and TCRdb holds only the in-frame ones, with some missing. V, J and clone size were drawn from that table, and D and trimming were deduced from the DNA. This sample has about a million clones, with approximately 80% found just once. Sequencing was done on a sample of memory CD4+ T cells from PBMCs. The subset was: CD45RA-negative fraction. The receptor's source is a man in his late teens or twenties in good health. Some clones in this sample may be carry-over from other donors' samples.

CDR3 residues: CAMGALLNTEAFF. The DNA of the CDR3 is TGTGCCATGGGGGCCCTATTGAACACTGAAGCTTTCTTT. The chain joins TRBV7-8 to TRBJ1-1, with D possibly being TRBD1 (6 bases). The CDR3 spans 13 residues. Germline CDR1 is SGHVS and CDR2 is FQNEAQ. V lost 10 bases and J 0 bases, leaving 12 bases between the germline ends. Combining the CDR3 with reference TRBV7-8 and TRBJ1-1 gives the whole variable domain GAGVSQSPRYKVAKRGQDVALRCDPISGHVSLFWYQQALGQGPEFLTYFQNEAQLDKSGLPSDRFFAERPEGSVSTLKIQRTQQEDSAVYLCAMGALLNTEAFFGQGTRLTVV.